Each of the 27 T cell receptor beta chains below was sequenced from the same sample in a study of blood T cell repertoires in COVID-19. Measured with immunoSEQ multiplex PCR; TCRdb has only the in-frame clones, and not every one. The table includes about 50,000 clones, about 84% detected once. Sequenced input: peripheral blood. These receptor sequences come from a woman in her sixties with acute or convalescent COVID-19.

The chain combines TRBV28 with TRBJ1-1, with TRBD1 as a possible D gene (5 bases). Trimming stripped 5 bases from V and 1 base from J, with 14 bases between. The V gene's germline CDR1 is MDHEN and CDR2 SYDVKM. The CDR3 length is 15 residues. The CDR3 protein is CASSPHGGANTEAFF. Here the CDR3 DNA reads TGTGCCAGCAGTCCGCATGGTGGGGCGAACACTGAAGCTTTCTTT.

The rearrangement joins TRBV7-8 to TRBJ2-7; 8 bases align to TRBD2. CDR1 and CDR2 (germline): SGHVS, FQNEAQ. The ends lost 1 base at V and 4 bases at J; junction bases unmatched: 6. The CDR3 length is 15 residues. The CDR3 protein is CASSLESGGAYEQYF. The CDR3 DNA reads TGTGCCAGCAGCTTAGAGTCCGGGGGGGCATACGAGCAGTACTTC.

V usage is TRBV18 and J usage is TRBJ1-4; possible D gene TRBD1, 5 bases. The CDR3 extends over 18 amino acids. Germline CDR1 reads KGHSH; CDR2 reads LQKENI. V was cut by 5 bases and J by 0 bases, with 19 bases left in between. The chain's CDR3 is CASSTINSGFTTNEKLFF. The CDR3 region has the DNA TGTGCCAGCTCAACGATAAACTCAGGGTTTACAACTAATGAAAAACTGTTTTTT.

V usage is TRBV14 and J usage is TRBJ2-1, with D possibly matching TRBD1 (5 bases). Germline CDR1 reads SGHDN; CDR2 reads FVKESK. The V end lost 0 bases, the J end lost 4 bases, and 13 bases lay between the germline ends. This CDR3 region has 16 residues. CDR3 sequence (DNA): TGTGCCAGCAGCCAAGATAGACAGAGGCTGTACAATGAGCAGTTCTTC. Residues: CASSQDRQRLYNEQFF.

The chain combines TRBV21-1 with TRBJ1-1; the table's D call, TRBD1, was not checked against the DNA. TRBV21-1 is annotated as a pseudogene. The CDR3 runs to 17 residues. CDR3 region: CASSKGETAGGNTEAFF. CDR3 DNA: TGTGCCAGCAGCAAGGGGGAAACGGCAGGGGGCAACACTGAAGCTTTCTTT.

This clone has more than one count but fewer than ten. This chain uses TRBV15 with TRBJ1-5; tentative D call: TRBD1 (5 bases). V lost 3 bases and J lost 3, with 12 bases in between. The CDR3 consists of 15 residues. Germline CDR1 is LNHNV and CDR2 is YYDKDF (reference sequence). The CDR3 sequence: CATSRLRGINQPQHF. CDR3 DNA sequence: TGTGCCACCAGCAGGTTACGGGGGATCAATCAGCCCCAGCATTTT.

The genes are TRBV5-1 and TRBJ2-5; the match to TRBD2 covers 10 bases. The CDR3 has 15 residues. J was trimmed by 5 bases and V by 7 bases; bases with no gene match: 11. CDR1 is SGHRS, CDR2 YFSETQ, per germline. This CDR3 reads CASSPERGGAETQYF. The CDR3 DNA reads TGCGCCAGCTCCCCGGAGCGGGGGGGCGCCGAGACCCAGTACTTC.

V and J are TRBV5-6 and TRBJ1-1, with a possible D match to TRBD1 (5 bases). V was pared by 0 bases and J by 4 bases, with 13 bases between. CDR3 length equals 15 residues. From germline, CDR1 is SGHDT and CDR2 YYEEEE. The CDR3 DNA reads TGTGCCAGCAGCTTGGAAGGAGGGGTAGGCACTGAAGCTTTCTTT. Its protein is CASSLEGGVGTEAFF.

CDR3 sequence: CASSPGTGQYGTDTQYF. In DNA, the CDR3 is TGTGCCAGCAGCCCCGGGACAGGTCAATATGGAACAGATACGCAGTATTTT. The V call is TRBV7-9, the J call TRBJ2-3; 8 positions match TRBD1. Germline-derived CDR1 and CDR2 are SEHNR and FQNEAQ (reference sequence). Losses at the gene ends were 5 bases for V and 3 bases for J; bases not matched to a gene: 13. The CDR3 length is 17 residues.

V is TRBV18 and J is TRBJ2-7, with D perhaps matching TRBD1 (5 bases). Deletions cut 2 bases from V and 3 bases from J, with 8 bases between. CDR3 length: 13 residues. From germline, CDR1 is KGHSH and CDR2 LQKENI. Written as DNA, the CDR3 is TGTGCCAGCTCACCAGTTCAGGGCTACGAGCAGTACTTC. Its translation: CASSPVQGYEQYF.

The chain combines TRBV7-9 with TRBJ1-1; 8 nucleotides line up with TRBD1. The CDR3 sequence is 15 residues long. Germline CDR1 reads SEHNR; CDR2 reads FQNEAQ (reference sequence). V trimming: 4 bases; J trimming: 3 bases; junction bases outside the gene matches: 7. The CDR3 is CASSSWTGYDTEAFF. The CDR3 DNA is TGTGCCAGCAGCTCATGGACAGGGTATGACACTGAAGCTTTCTTT.

The chain employs TRBV5-1 and TRBJ2-4; D is possibly TRBD2 (5 bases). The CDR3 covers 14 residues. V dropped 4 bases and J dropped 5 bases, with 13 bases sitting between them. The germline V gene has CDR1 SGHRS and CDR2 YFSETQ. CDR3 amino acids: CASSLGGQQNIQYF. The CDR3 DNA reads TGCGCCAGCAGCCTGGGCGGGCAGCAAAACATTCAGTACTTC.

This chain uses TRBV6-4 with TRBJ2-3; 14 bases are shared with TRBD2. The CDR3 covers 13 residues. With V trimmed by 6 bases and J by 8 bases, 1 base remained unmatched. Germline assignment: CDR1 MRHNA and CDR2 SNTAGT. CDR3 protein: CASSGTSGGTQYF. The CDR3 DNA reads TGTGCCAGCAGCGGGACTAGCGGGGGTACGCAGTATTTT.

This chain joins TRBV7-3 and TRBJ2-2; D is perhaps TRBD1 (6 bases). Trimming took off 5 bases at V and 1 base at J, with 20 bases between the two ends. The germline CDR1 and CDR2 sequences are SGHTA and FQGTGA. CDR3 length: 18 amino acids. In DNA form, the CDR3 reads TGTGCCAGCAGCACCAACGTCGGGACAAAAAAGAACACCGGGGAGCTGTTTTTT. Amino acids: CASSTNVGTKKNTGELFF.

This rearrangement joins TRBV27 to TRBJ1-1; tentatively, D is TRBD1 (5 bases). Germline CDR1 MNHEY, CDR2 SMNVEV (reference sequence). V was cut by 1 base and J by 1 base, with 7 bases left in between. This CDR3 spans 14 amino acids. The CDR3 sequence: CASSLWGANTEAFF. The DNA for the CDR3 is TGTGCCAGCAGTTTATGGGGCGCGAACACTGAAGCTTTCTTT.

This chain links TRBV19 with TRBJ1-1; D gene ambiguous. Per the germline V gene, CDR1 is LNHDA and CDR2 is SQIVND (reference sequence). The CDR3 totals 15 residues. V was shortened by 4 bases and J by 0 bases, with 12 bases between the two germline ends. The CDR3 protein is CASSKLQSLNTEAFF. Written as DNA, the CDR3 is TGTGCCAGTAGTAAGTTACAGAGTTTGAACACTGAAGCTTTCTTT.

The CDR3 bases are TGTGCCAGCAGCGAGGGACAGGGGAAAGGCGAGCAGTACTTC. Translation gives CASSEGQGKGEQYF. V is TRBV5-4 and J is TRBJ2-7; 10 positions agree with TRBD1. The CDR3 covers 14 residues. The germline V gene encodes CDR1 SGHNT and CDR2 YYREEE (reference sequence). The J segment lost 6 bases and the V segment lost 4 bases, leaving 7 bases of the junction unmatched.

The chain combines TRBV12-3 or TRBV12-4 with TRBJ2-7, with 7 bases fitting TRBD2. The CDR3 is made up of 13 amino acids. Germline trimming cut 6 bases from V and 7 bases from J; bases unmatched to any gene: 9. The DNA for the CDR3 is TGTGCCAGCAGCACCGTGGGGGGGAGGGAGCAGTACTTC. Residues: CASSTVGGREQYF.

The chain joins TRBV3-1 (or the pseudogene TRBV3-2) to TRBJ1-4; 7 bases line up with TRBD1. Losses at the gene ends were 1 base for V and 8 bases for J; bases not matched to a gene: 13. This CDR3 contains 17 residues. Germline CDR1 and CDR2: LGHDT and YNNKEL (reference sequence). The CDR3, as DNA: TGTGCCAGCAGCCAAGGGTCGGTAACAGGGGTTGGGGAAAAACTGTTTTTT. Amino acid sequence: CASSQGSVTGVGEKLFF.

This chain links TRBV10-3 with TRBJ1-5; D may be TRBD1 (6 bases). Germline V CDR1 and CDR2: ENHRY, SYGVKD. The CDR3 is 14 residues long. The ends were cut back, 10 bases at V and 3 bases at J, with 16 bases in the middle. CDR3 nucleotides: TGTGCCACCCTGGACAGCTCCACCAATCAGCCCCAGCATTTT. Translated, it gives CATLDSSTNQPQHF.

V and J are TRBV9 and TRBJ2-3, with 9 bases identical to TRBD2. Germline V gene lookup returns CDR1 SGDLS and CDR2 YYNGEE. The trim removed 4 bases at V and 6 bases at J, leaving 3 bases unmatched. CDR3 length: 13 amino acids. CDR3 amino acids: CASSRGLADTQYF. In DNA, the CDR3 is TGTGCCAGCAGCAGGGGACTAGCCGATACGCAGTATTTT. The complete variable domain, with remaining parts taken from reference TRBV9 and TRBJ2-3, reads DSGVTQTPKHLITATGQRVTLRCSPRSGDLSVYWYQQSLDQGLQFLIQYYNGEERAKGNILERFSAQQFPDLHSELNLSSLELGDSALYFCASSRGLADTQYFGPGTRLTVL.

This chain uses TRBV19 with TRBJ2-1, with 11 bases aligning to TRBD2. Germline V gene sequence: CDR1 LNHDA, CDR2 SQIVND (reference sequence). Trimming took 3 bases from V and 8 from J; bases not matched to a gene: 18. This CDR3 has 19 amino acids. The CDR3 region is CASSMFHGATSGSIDEQFF. For the CDR3, the DNA is TGTGCCAGTAGTATGTTTCATGGGGCTACTAGCGGGAGTATCGATGAGCAGTTCTTC.

The chain has TRBV6-5 and TRBJ1-2; tentative D call: TRBD1 (5 bases). The V gene lost 6 bases and the J gene lost 4 bases, with 15 bases spanning the gap. The CDR3 is 14 amino acids. Germline CDR1 MNHEY, CDR2 SVGAGI. CDR3 sequence: CASRAKGLSYGYTF. The CDR3 DNA is TGTGCCAGCAGAGCGAAGGGGCTCAGCTATGGCTACACCTTC.

This clone was seen just once. This chain links TRBV15 with TRBJ1-1; D might be TRBD1 (5 bases). The ends were cut back, 1 base at V and 5 bases at J, with 11 bases in the middle. The CDR3 totals 14 residues. CDR1 is LNHNV and CDR2 is YYDKDF in the germline V gene (reference sequence). The DNA for the CDR3 is TGTGCCACCAGCAGAGGGGGACTCGGTACTGAAGCTTTCTTT. Its translation: CATSRGGLGTEAFF.

V and J are TRBV15 and TRBJ2-7, with TRBD1 as a possible D gene (5 bases). Germline V CDR1 and CDR2: LNHNV, YYDKDF (reference sequence). CDR3 length: 14 amino acids. The V gene lost 6 bases and the J gene lost 2 bases, with 14 bases spanning the gap. CDR3 sequence: CATRGAGTTYEQYF. In nucleotides, the CDR3 is TGTGCCACCAGAGGGGCAGGAACAACCTACGAGCAGTACTTC.

The CDR3: CASSPRQGMATNEKLFF. CDR3 sequence (DNA): TGTGCCAGCAGCCCAAGACAGGGGATGGCAACTAATGAAAAACTGTTTTTT. The chain joins TRBV9 to TRBJ1-4, with 8 bases identical to TRBD1. The germline CDR1 and CDR2 sequences are SGDLS and YYNGEE. Losses at the gene ends were 4 bases for V and 0 bases for J; bases not matched to a gene: 8. The CDR3 sequence is 17 residues long.

This rearrangement joins TRBV27 to TRBJ1-5; D call uncertain. Germline V gene sequence: CDR1 MNHEY, CDR2 SMNVEV (reference sequence). The ends were cut back, 2 bases at V and 2 bases at J, with 10 bases in the middle. The CDR3 runs 15 residues. In DNA form, the CDR3 reads TGTGCCAGCAGTTTAAAGGGAGACGGCAATCAGCCCCAGCATTTT. Translated: CASSLKGDGNQPQHF.